This TCR beta chain was identified in a study of response to subunit inactivated influenza vaccine (dated by TCRdb to the late 2010s). Notes on the research overall: The study used deep quantitative T cell receptor repertoire profiling to track responses to a trivalent subunit inactivated influenza vaccine.

Findings and caveats that apply to the study as a whole: According to the authors, only a limited number of new T cells may be recruited by each seasonal influenza vaccination.

V gives up 5 bases and J gives up 6 bases, and the segment between their germline ends measures 11 bases. For CDR1 and CDR2, the germline V gene lists SGHTA and FQGNSA. The CDR3 spans 13 residues, from the cysteine through the phenylalanine. The sequence is cut down to CDR3 DNA, 39 bases in frame from base 1. The library was made by RT-PCR. Sequencing was performed on an Illumina HiSeq 2500. TCRdb redid the processing of the public reads, applying fastp at Q25 and MiXCR, and retained in-frame beta chains. Each CDR3 protein appears once, grouped with its most common genes and DNA. This sample has about 570,000 distinct CDR3 sequences in its table, and approximately 10% of those were observed once. The top ten constitute roughly 9.6% of the sample. This clonotype was counted a few times. Its recognized antigen is unknown. Nothing much larger sits one base from this clone, and base qualities are not available.

A further study also used this sample, focusing on T cells expressing NK-cell markers. The second investigation adds: The TCR beta cDNA libraries were made using 5'RACE template switching, a step that added both a universal primer site and unique molecular identifiers. Three sorted T-cell subsets (CD3+CD56+NKG2C+, CD3+CD56+NKG2C- and CD3+CD56-NKG2C+) from roughly 8 donors had their TCR beta-chain repertoires profiled. Seven of the eight sequenced donors were HCMV-seropositive and one was HCMV-seronegative. To restrict sorting to alphabetaTCR-expressing T cells, an anti-gammadeltaTCR antibody was added in several experiments. In roughly 6 donors, the dominant CD3+CD56+NKG2C+ clonotypes ranked among the top 10 CD8+ clonotypes, making up roughly 1.0-7.0% of CD8+ T cells. Those dominant clonotypes were again the most abundant among CD3+CD56-NKG2C+ cells in a few donors, at about 28.3-65%. Whether the expanded NKG2C-expressing T cell clones were specific for HCMV antigens remained unclear. Randomly selected healthy volunteers, three men and five women, were used as the eight sequenced donors. HCMV-specific IgG was detected in serum with a commercial ELISA kit to determine HCMV serostatus. Ficoll density gradient centrifugation was used to isolate peripheral blood mononuclear cells from blood. For six donors, bulk peripheral blood T-cell repertoires were additionally sequenced from unsorted PBMC. Priming for cDNA synthesis came from the TCR beta constant segment, and two successive PCR amplification steps followed. Libraries were sequenced as 2 x 150 bp reads on Illumina HiSeq 2000/2500, MiSeq or NextSeq. MIGEC handled demultiplexing of the reads and grouping by UMI, while MiTCR was used to assemble and quantify clonotypes. To remove erroneous sequences, TCR cDNA sequences were retained only when supported by two or more reads. The tcR package was used for downstream repertoire analysis, and clonotypes were matched between fractions using CDR3 nucleotide sequence together with V segment. VDJmatch was used to annotate antigen specificity against VDJdb, with one amino acid substitution in CDR3 allowed.

The sequence was obtained from a man aged 45-60 years who received an inactivated influenza vaccine. Donor details come from another sample of the same person, matched by shared clones. The chain links TRBV7-2 with TRBJ2-1; tentative D gene TRBD1, with 6 bases matching. The sequencing here drew on PBMCs from blood, taken on the day of vaccination. The nucleotide sequence is TGTGCCAGCAGCGTGGGACACGGCAATGAGCAGTTCTTC. Its protein reads: CASSVGHGNEQFF. The CDR3, completed at both ends by the reference TRBV7-2 and TRBJ2-1 genes, gives the full variable domain GAGVSQSPSNKVTEKGKDVELRCDPISGHTALYWYRQSLGQGLEFLIYFQGNSAPDKSGLPSDRFSAERTGGSVSTLTIQRTQQEDSAVYLCASSVGHGNEQFFGPGTRLTVL.